This T cell receptor (beta chain) was captured in a study of T cell repertoires in cytomegalovirus infection (dated by TCRdb to between 2018 and 2020). Background on the whole study: The peptide stimulations were aimed at well-studied HLA-B-restricted epitopes as well as recently identified HLA-C-restricted CMV epitopes, whose presentation resists viral immunomodulation. Donor HLA type was relevant to the analysis, as public TCR beta signatures indicated carriage of CMV infection together with the matching HLA type.

The CDR3 measures 14 amino acids from cysteine to phenylalanine. Left in the record is the CDR3 DNA by itself, 42 bases read in frame from the first base. CDR1 and CDR2 are drawn from the germline V gene: MNHNS, SASEGT. Trimming removed 9 bases from V and 5 bases from J, leaving 19 bases between the germline ends. Beyond this particular receptor, the publication reports: In both this cohort and an independent roughly 350-donor cohort, the cumulative frequency of public TCR beta family members distinguished carriers of CMV infection plus the relevant HLA type. In the ex vivo response, HLA-C-restricted CMV-specific TCR beta clonotypes were dominant, and in two of eight donors the single most frequent clonotype came from this HLA-C-restricted group.

This sample was sequenced with an Illumina HiSeq 1500. The public reads were reprocessed in TCRdb via fastp at Q25 and MiXCR, keeping in-frame beta chains. Identical CDR3 protein sequences are pooled into one entry, listed with their most common genes and DNA. The sample includes approximately 270,000 distinct CDR3 sequences, with 20% to 25% observed a single time. 15% to 20% of the sample comes from the top ten. Concerning this clonotype: Its antigen is still unknown. No quality values exist for individual bases; no much larger clone is one base distant.

Interpreted using the paper, the treatment or condition label stands for: in vitro stimulation with specific CMV peptide epitopes to enrich CMV-specific T cells. The source is a human donor in good health (CMV status not recorded). Some clones in this sample may be carry-over from other donors' samples. The sample in question was cultured PBMCs, obtained from culture after CMV antigen stimulation. The chain joins TRBV6-1 to TRBJ2-5; 5 matching bases give a weak D call of TRBD1. The CDR3 here reads CASKWGSVGETQYF. The DNA sequence is as follows: TGTGCCAGTAAATGGGGCAGTGTTGGGGAGACCCAGTACTTC.